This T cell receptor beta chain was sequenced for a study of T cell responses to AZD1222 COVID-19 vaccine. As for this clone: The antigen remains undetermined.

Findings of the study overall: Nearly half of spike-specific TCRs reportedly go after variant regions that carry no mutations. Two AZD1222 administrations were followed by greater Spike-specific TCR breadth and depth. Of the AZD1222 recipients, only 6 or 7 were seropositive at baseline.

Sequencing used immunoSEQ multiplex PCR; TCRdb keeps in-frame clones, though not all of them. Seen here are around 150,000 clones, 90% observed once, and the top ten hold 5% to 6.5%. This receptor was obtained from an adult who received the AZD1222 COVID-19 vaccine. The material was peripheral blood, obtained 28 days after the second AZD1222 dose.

The CDR3 DNA is TGTGCCAGTAGTCCCCGGGGGAGCGGAGCCCGCCAAGAGACCCAGTACTTC. As protein: CASSPRGSGARQETQYF. The chain uses TRBV19 and TRBJ2-5; weak D call: TRBD2 (6 bases). Per germline, CDR1 LNHDA and CDR2 SQIVND (reference sequence). Deletions cut 5 bases from V and 1 base from J, with 20 bases between. This CDR3 is built from 17 residues. The full variable domain, in which reference TRBV19 and TRBJ2-5 provide the parts outside the CDR3, is DGGITQSPKYLFRKEGQNVTLSCEQNLNHDAMYWYRQDPGQGLRLIYYSQIVNDFQKGDIAEGYSVSREKKESFPLTVTSAQKNPTAFYLCASSPRGSGARQETQYFGPGTRLLVL.